The sequence of this TCR beta chain was determined in a study of read filtering for tumor transcriptome and immune sequencing. The study, taken as a whole, reports: The CD138-negative fraction was mixed bone marrow immune cells, not pure T cells. Correlation between methods rose after single-read clonotypes were removed.

This library used around 0.4 ug RNA and molecular barcoded adaptors spanning alpha/delta and beta/gamma chains. TCRdb processed the reads anew with MiXCR; each CDR3 protein has one entry. This table has 93,000 or so distinct CDR3 sequences, roughly a fifth appearing once. This clonotype was seen a few times. Its specificity is unknown. The sequence derives from a donor at least 40 years old with multiple myeloma. Sequences were obtained from a population of CD138-negative cells sorted from bone marrow.

The CDR3 loop is CASRKNNRAEKLFF. CDR3 DNA sequence: TGTGCCAGCAGAAAAAACAACAGGGCTGAAAAACTGTTTTTT. The chain has TRBV6-5 and TRBJ1-4; D is perhaps TRBD1 (6 bases). V lost 6 bases, J lost 7 bases, and 15 bases lay in between. The CDR3 length is 14 residues. Looked up from germline, CDR1 is MNHEY and CDR2 is SVGAGI.